Listed here are 12 T cell receptor beta chains from one sample, sequenced in a study of T cells after yellow fever vaccination. One entry per CDR3 protein results from TCRdb running MiXCR on the 5' RACE reads. Here the sample spans roughly 340,000 distinct CDR3 sequences, more than 8.5% being singletons. The sample here was PBMCs, taken on the day of the first yellow fever vaccination. These TCRs come from a man aged 18 to 29 who received the YFV17D yellow fever vaccine.

This clonotype occurred many times. The chain is built from TRBV5-1 and TRBJ2-1; TRBD2 might be the D (7 bases). Germline lookup yields CDR1 SGHRS and CDR2 YFSETQ. V was clipped by 0 bases and J by 2 bases, with 12 bases between them. The CDR3 is made up of 16 amino acids. CDR3 DNA sequence: TGCGCCAGCAGCTTGGCGGGGGGCAGCGCCTACAATGAGCAGTTCTTC. Its protein product is CASSLAGGSAYNEQFF.

The V call is TRBV7-2, the J call TRBJ1-6; no clear D. Trimming took off 6 bases at V and 0 bases at J, with 12 bases between the two ends. The CDR3 runs 16 residues. The germline V gene has CDR1 SGHTA and CDR2 FQGNSA. The CDR3 here is CASRPGANSYNSPLHF. CDR3 coding DNA: TGTGCCAGCAGGCCCGGAGCCAACTCCTATAATTCACCCCTCCACTTT.

This clonotype was seen only a few times. The chain joins TRBV10-3 to TRBJ2-3; possibly TRBD1 or TRBD2 for D (6 bases each). V lost 5 bases to trimming and J lost 4 bases, with 13 bases between them. The CDR3 loop spans 14 amino acids. CDR1 ENHRY and CDR2 SYGVKD come from the germline V gene. This CDR3 is CAISLEGGPDTQYF. The CDR3 DNA reads as TGTGCCATCAGTCTTGAGGGGGGCCCAGATACGCAGTATTTT.

This clonotype was seen more than once but under ten times. The chain employs TRBV20-1 and TRBJ1-2, with D perhaps TRBD1 (5 bases). CDR1 and CDR2 (germline): DFQATT, SNEGSKA (reference sequence). CDR3 length equals 13 residues. V lost 5 bases, J lost 1 base, and 11 bases lay in between. CDR3 in DNA: TGCAGTGCTCCCCAGGACATTAACTATGGCTACACCTTC. Protein: CSAPQDINYGYTF.

This clonotype was observed many times. The chain uses TRBV24-1 and TRBJ2-5; D is undetermined. V lost 7 bases and J 5 bases, leaving 10 bases between the germline ends. Looked up from germline, CDR1 is KGHDR and CDR2 is SFDVKD. The CDR3 loop spans 12 amino acids. CDR3 amino acids: CATSPGGETQYF. Here the CDR3 DNA reads TGTGCCACCAGCCCGGGTGGGGAGACCCAGTACTTC.

CDR3 in DNA: TGTGCCAGCAGCCAAGGGACAGTGAATCAGCCCCAGCATTTT. Protein product: CASSQGTVNQPQHF. The chain has TRBV3-1 and TRBJ1-5, with a tentative D call TRBD1 (6 bases). The V gene's germline CDR1 is LGHDT and CDR2 YNNKEL (reference sequence). CDR3 length: 14 residues. The germline V and J ends were trimmed by 1 base and 4 bases, with 8 bases remaining between them.

This clonotype was seen more than once but under ten times. The rearrangement links TRBV27 to TRBJ1-2, with 9 bases aligning to TRBD1. Germline trimming cut 3 bases from V and 3 bases from J; bases unmatched to any gene: 8. The CDR3 length is 16 residues. CDR1 and CDR2 from the germline V gene are MNHEY and SMNVEV (reference sequence). In nucleotides, the CDR3 is TGTGCCAGCAGTTTCTCCCAAGGACAGGGGCACTATGGCTACACCTTC. Its translation: CASSFSQGQGHYGYTF.

The V gene is TRBV6-5, the J gene TRBJ2-7; a possible D gene is TRBD2 (5 bases). The V and J ends lost 4 bases and 5 bases respectively, with 12 bases between them. This CDR3 is 13 amino acids long. The germline CDR1 and CDR2 sequences are MNHEY and SVGAGI. CDR3 nucleotide sequence: TGTGCCAGCAGTTCGCTGGGAGCCGACGAGCAGTACGTC. It yields the protein CASSSLGADEQYV.

The chain recombines TRBV4-3 with TRBJ2-5, with no clear D. The CDR3 contains 15 residues. V was shortened by 0 bases and J by 0 bases, with 8 bases between the two germline ends. Germline CDR1 is LGHNA and CDR2 is YSLEER. The CDR3 coding sequence is TGCGCCAGCAGCCAAGATGTGGGGTACCAAGAGACCCAGTACTTC. Its protein is CASSQDVGYQETQYF.

This clonotype was observed many times. The rearrangement joins TRBV5-1 to TRBJ1-1; 7 bases match TRBD1. The CDR3 contains 18 residues. CDR1 is SGHRS and CDR2 is YFSETQ in the germline V gene. Trimming at V came to 1 base and at J to 0 bases, leaving 12 bases not matched to a gene. The CDR3 nucleotides are TGCGCCAGCAGCTTGTATCCGCCAGGGGGGGGCATGAACACTGAAGCTTTCTTT. Translating gives CASSLYPPGGGMNTEAFF.

This clonotype was seen at least ten times. The chain uses TRBV20-1 and TRBJ2-5; D might be TRBD2 (6 bases). The germline V and J ends were trimmed by 0 bases and 9 bases, with 11 bases remaining between them. The germline V gene encodes CDR1 DFQATT and CDR2 SNEGSKA (reference sequence). This CDR3 region has 12 residues. The CDR3 reads CSARDLGGAQYF. The CDR3 DNA follows: TGCAGTGCTAGAGATCTAGGCGGGGCCCAGTACTTC.

This clonotype came up a few times. CDR3 region: CASSLGEGLEEAFF. CDR3 DNA: TGTGCCAGCAGCCTGGGGGAGGGGTTGGAGGAAGCTTTCTTT. The V gene is TRBV7-9, the J gene TRBJ1-1; D is possibly TRBD1 (5 bases). This CDR3 comprises 14 residues. Germline V gene sequence: CDR1 SEHNR, CDR2 FQNEAQ (reference sequence). V was pared by 5 bases and J by 8 bases, with 18 bases between.